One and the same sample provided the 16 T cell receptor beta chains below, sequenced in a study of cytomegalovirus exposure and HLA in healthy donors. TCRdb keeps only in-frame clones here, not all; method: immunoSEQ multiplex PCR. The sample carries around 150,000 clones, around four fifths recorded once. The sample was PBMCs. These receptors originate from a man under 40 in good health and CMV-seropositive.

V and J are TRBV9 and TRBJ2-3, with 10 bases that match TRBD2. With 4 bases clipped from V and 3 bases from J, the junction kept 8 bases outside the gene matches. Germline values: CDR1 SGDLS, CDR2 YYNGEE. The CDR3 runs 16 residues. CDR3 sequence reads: CASSPDAGLATDTQYF. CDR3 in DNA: TGTGCCAGCAGCCCCGACGCGGGACTAGCGACAGATACGCAGTATTTT. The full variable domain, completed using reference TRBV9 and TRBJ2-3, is DSGVTQTPKHLITATGQRVTLRCSPRSGDLSVYWYQQSLDQGLQFLIQYYNGEERAKGNILERFSAQQFPDLHSELNLSSLELGDSALYFCASSPDAGLATDTQYFGPGTRLTVL.

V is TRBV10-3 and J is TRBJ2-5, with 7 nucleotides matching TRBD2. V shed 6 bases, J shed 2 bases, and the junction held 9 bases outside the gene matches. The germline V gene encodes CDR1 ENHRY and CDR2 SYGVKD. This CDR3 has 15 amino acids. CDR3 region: CAISPAGPWQETQYF. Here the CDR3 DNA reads TGTGCCATCAGCCCAGCGGGGCCGTGGCAAGAGACCCAGTACTTC.

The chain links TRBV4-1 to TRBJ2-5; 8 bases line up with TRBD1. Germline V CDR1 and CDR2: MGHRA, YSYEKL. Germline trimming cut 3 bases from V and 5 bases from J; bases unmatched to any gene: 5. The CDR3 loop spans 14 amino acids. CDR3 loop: CASSQAGGMETQYF. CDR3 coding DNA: TGCGCCAGCAGCCAGGCAGGGGGCATGGAGACCCAGTACTTC.

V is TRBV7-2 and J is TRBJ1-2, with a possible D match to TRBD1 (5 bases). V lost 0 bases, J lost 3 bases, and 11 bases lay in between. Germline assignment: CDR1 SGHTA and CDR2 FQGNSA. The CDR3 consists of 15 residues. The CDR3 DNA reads TGTGCCAGCAGCTTAGCCGACAGCGCAGACTATGGCTACACCTTC. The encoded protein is CASSLADSADYGYTF.

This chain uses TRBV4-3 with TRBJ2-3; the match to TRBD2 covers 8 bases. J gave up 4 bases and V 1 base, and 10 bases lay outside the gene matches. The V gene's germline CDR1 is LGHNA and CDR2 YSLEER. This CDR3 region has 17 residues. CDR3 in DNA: TGCGCCAGCAGCCAAGCCAACCCCGGGGGGGCCGCAGATACGCAGTATTTT. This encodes CASSQANPGGAADTQYF.

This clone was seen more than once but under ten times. The CDR3 is CASSRAGVEDTQYF. The CDR3 DNA sequence: TGTGCCAGCAGCCGGGCCGGGGTTGAAGATACGCAGTATTTT. The V gene is TRBV5-4, the J gene TRBJ2-3; D possibly corresponds to TRBD2 (5 bases). The CDR3 has 14 residues. The germline V gene has CDR1 SGHNT and CDR2 YYREEE (reference sequence). The ends were cut back, 4 bases at V and 5 bases at J, with 14 bases in the middle.

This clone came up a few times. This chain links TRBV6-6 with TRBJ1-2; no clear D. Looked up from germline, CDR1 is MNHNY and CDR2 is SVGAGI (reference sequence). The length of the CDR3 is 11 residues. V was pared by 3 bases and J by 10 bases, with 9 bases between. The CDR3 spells CASSYPGDYTF. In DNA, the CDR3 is TGTGCCAGCAGTTATCCGGGAGACTACACCTTC.

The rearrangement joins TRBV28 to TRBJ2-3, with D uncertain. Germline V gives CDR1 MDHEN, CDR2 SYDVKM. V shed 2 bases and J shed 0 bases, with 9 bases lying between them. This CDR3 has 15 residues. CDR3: CASSLGLSSTDTQYF. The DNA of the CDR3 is TGTGCCAGCAGTTTAGGCCTGTCTAGCACAGATACGCAGTATTTT. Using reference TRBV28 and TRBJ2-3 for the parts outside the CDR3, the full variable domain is DVKVTQSSRYLVKRTGEKVFLECVQDMDHENMFWYRQDPGLGLRLIYFSYDVKMKEKGDIPEGYSVSREKKERFSLILESASTNQTSMYLCASSLGLSSTDTQYFGPGTRLTVL.

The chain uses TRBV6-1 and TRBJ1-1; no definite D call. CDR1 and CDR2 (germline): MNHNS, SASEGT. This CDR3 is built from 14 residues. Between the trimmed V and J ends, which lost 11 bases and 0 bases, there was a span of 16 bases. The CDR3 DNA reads TGTGCCGGTGACGGAGCGATTATGAACACTGAAGCTTTCTTT. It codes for CAGDGAIMNTEAFF.

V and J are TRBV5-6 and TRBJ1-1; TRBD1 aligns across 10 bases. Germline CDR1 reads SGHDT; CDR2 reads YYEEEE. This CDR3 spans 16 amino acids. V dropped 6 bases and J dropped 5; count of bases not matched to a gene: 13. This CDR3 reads CASTKRTGGRKTEAFF. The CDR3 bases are TGTGCCAGCACCAAGAGGACAGGGGGAAGGAAGACTGAAGCTTTCTTT.

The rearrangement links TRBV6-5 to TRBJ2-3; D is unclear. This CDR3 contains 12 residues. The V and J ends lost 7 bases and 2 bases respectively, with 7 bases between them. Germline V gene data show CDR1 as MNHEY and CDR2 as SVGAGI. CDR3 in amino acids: CASKDFTDTQYF. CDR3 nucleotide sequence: TGTGCCAGCAAAGACTTCACAGATACGCAGTATTTT.

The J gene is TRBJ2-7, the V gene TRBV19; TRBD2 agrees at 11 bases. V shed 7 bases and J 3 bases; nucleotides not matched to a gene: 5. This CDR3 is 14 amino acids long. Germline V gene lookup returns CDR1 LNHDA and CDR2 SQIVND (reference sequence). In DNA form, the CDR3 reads TGTGCCAGTACCACTAGCGGGGGAAGCTACGAGCAGTACTTC. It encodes CASTTSGGSYEQYF.

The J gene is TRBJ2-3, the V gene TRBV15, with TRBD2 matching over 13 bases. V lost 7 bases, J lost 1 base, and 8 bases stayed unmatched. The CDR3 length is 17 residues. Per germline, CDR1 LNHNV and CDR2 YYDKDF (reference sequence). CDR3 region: CATKELAGGPRTDTQYF. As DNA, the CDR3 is TGTGCCACCAAAGAACTAGCGGGGGGGCCGCGCACAGATACGCAGTATTTT.

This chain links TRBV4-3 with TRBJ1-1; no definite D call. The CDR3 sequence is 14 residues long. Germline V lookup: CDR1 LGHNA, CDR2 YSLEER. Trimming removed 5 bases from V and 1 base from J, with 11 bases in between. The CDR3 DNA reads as TGCGCCAGCAGCTTAGCACGGTGGAACACTGAAGCTTTCTTT. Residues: CASSLARWNTEAFF.

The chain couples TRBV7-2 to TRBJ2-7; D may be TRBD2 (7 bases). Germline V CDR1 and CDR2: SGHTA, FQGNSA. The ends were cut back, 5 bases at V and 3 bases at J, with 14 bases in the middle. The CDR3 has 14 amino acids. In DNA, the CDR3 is TGTGCCAGCAGCCTACAGAGGGGGGGCTACGAGCAGTACTTC. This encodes CASSLQRGGYEQYF.

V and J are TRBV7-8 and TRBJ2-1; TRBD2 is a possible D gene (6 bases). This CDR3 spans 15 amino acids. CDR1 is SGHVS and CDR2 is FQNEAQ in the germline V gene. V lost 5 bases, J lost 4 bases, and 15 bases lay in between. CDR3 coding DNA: TGTGCCAGCAGCCCGGGACTCCTTTCTTACAATGAGCAGTTCTTC. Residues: CASSPGLLSYNEQFF.